A selection of T cell receptor beta chains follows, all from one sample in a study of control samples from healthy donors and cancer patients. TCRdb keeps only in-frame clones here, not all; method: immunoSEQ multiplex PCR. The data show hundreds of thousands of clones, roughly 80% seen once. Sequencing input: PBMCs. These receptors were taken from a woman aged 60-75 years with lung cancer. The CDR3 runs from the conserved cysteine through the conserved F or W. The order of the fields is J gene, clone size, V gene, D gene, CDR3 DNA, CDR3 protein. A D gene is named only where the DNA matches it firmly. Clone size is stated in some rows and not others, as once, few, many or a class when expanded.

j_gene: TRBJ2-5; abundance: .; v_gene: TRBV24-1; d_gene: TRBD2; CDR3nt: TGTGCCACCAGTGAATTAGGGAGGGAAGAGACCCAGTACTTC; CDR3aa: CATSELGREETQYF
j_gene: TRBJ2-7; abundance: many; v_gene: TRBV6-2/TRBV6-3; d_gene: TRBD2; CDR3nt: TGTGCCAGCAGTTACTCGACTAGCGGGGGTTACGAGCAGTACTTC; CDR3aa: CASSYSTSGGYEQYF
j_gene: TRBJ2-1; abundance: .; v_gene: TRBV5-1; d_gene: .; CDR3nt: TGCGCCAGCAGCTTGCTTGGAGCTCCTAGCTACAATGAGCAGTTCTTC; CDR3aa: CASSLLGAPSYNEQFF
j_gene: TRBJ1-2; abundance: few; v_gene: TRBV5-8; d_gene: .; CDR3nt: TGTGCCAGCAGCGGACCTAACTATGGCTACACCTTC; CDR3aa: CASSGPNYGYTF
j_gene: TRBJ2-7; abundance: .; v_gene: TRBV28; d_gene: TRBD2; CDR3nt: TGTGCCAGCAGAACTAGCGGGGGCCCCTCCTACGAGCAGTACTTC; CDR3aa: CASRTSGGPSYEQYF
j_gene: TRBJ1-1; abundance: .; v_gene: TRBV23-1; d_gene: .; CDR3nt: TGCGCCAGCAGGCGCCGGGACATCCCCCTCCCTGGGGCTTTCTTT; CDR3aa: CASRRRDIPLPGAFF
j_gene: TRBJ2-1; abundance: .; v_gene: TRBV5-1; d_gene: .; CDR3nt: TGCGCCAGCAGCTTGGGTCTCAGCGATTCCCTTTACAATGAGCAGTTCTTC; CDR3aa: CASSLGLSDSLYNEQFF
j_gene: TRBJ1-5; abundance: .; v_gene: TRBV18; d_gene: .; CDR3nt: TGTGCCAGCTCACCACCGGGCAGGTTGCAGCCCCAGCATTTT; CDR3aa: CASSPPGRLQPQHF
j_gene: TRBJ2-7; abundance: .; v_gene: TRBV19; d_gene: .; CDR3nt: TGTGCCAGTAGTGAGGGACGGACCTACGAGCAGTACTTC; CDR3aa: CASSEGRTYEQYF
j_gene: TRBJ2-1; abundance: .; v_gene: TRBV7-9; d_gene: TRBD2; CDR3nt: TGTGCCAGCAGCTCTAGCGGGGGGGCGAGGAATGAGCAGTTCTTC; CDR3aa: CASSSSGGARNEQFF
j_gene: TRBJ2-3; abundance: .; v_gene: TRBV18; d_gene: TRBD2; CDR3nt: TGTGCCAGCTCACCAGGACTAGCGGGAAACACAGATACGCAGTATTTT; CDR3aa: CASSPGLAGNTDTQYF
j_gene: TRBJ2-7; abundance: .; v_gene: TRBV2; d_gene: TRBD2; CDR3nt: TGTGCCAGCAGTGAGTTGGCGGGAGTCGAGCAGTACTTC; CDR3aa: CASSELAGVEQYF
j_gene: TRBJ1-1; abundance: once; v_gene: TRBV7-9; d_gene: .; CDR3nt: TGTGCCAGCAGCTTTCCTGGACTCAGGAACACTGAAGCTTTCTTT; CDR3aa: CASSFPGLRNTEAFF
j_gene: TRBJ2-5; abundance: .; v_gene: TRBV11-2; d_gene: .; CDR3nt: TGTGCCAGCAGCTTAGAGCTTAGGGCCCGGTACTTC; CDR3aa: CASSLELRARYF
j_gene: TRBJ2-1; abundance: .; v_gene: TRBV7-3; d_gene: TRBD2; CDR3nt: TGTGCCAGCAGCTCCCTCGGGGGGGCCAATGAGCAGTTCTTC; CDR3aa: CASSSLGGANEQFF
j_gene: TRBJ1-2; abundance: .; v_gene: TRBV11-2; d_gene: .; CDR3nt: TGTGCCAGCAGCTTAATGAGGGCAGGCTATGGCTACACCTTC; CDR3aa: CASSLMRAGYGYTF
j_gene: TRBJ1-1; abundance: .; v_gene: TRBV4-1; d_gene: TRBD1; CDR3nt: TGCGCCAGCAGCCAATGGACAGGGGTGAGCACTGAAGCTTTCTTT; CDR3aa: CASSQWTGVSTEAFF
j_gene: TRBJ1-1; abundance: .; v_gene: TRBV4-1; d_gene: .; CDR3nt: TGCGCCAGCAGGGGCCTCGGGAGCACTGAAGCTTTCTTT; CDR3aa: CASRGLGSTEAFF
j_gene: TRBJ2-1; abundance: few; v_gene: TRBV7-2; d_gene: TRBD2; CDR3nt: TGTGCCAGCTCCTCTACTAGCGGGAGTTACAATGAGCAGTTCTTC; CDR3aa: CASSSTSGSYNEQFF
j_gene: TRBJ1-1; abundance: .; v_gene: TRBV10-2; d_gene: .; CDR3nt: TGCGCCACCCACCCTACTGGGCTCTTTGGGGGCACTGAAGCTTTCTTT; CDR3aa: CATHPTGLFGGTEAFF
j_gene: TRBJ2-7; abundance: .; v_gene: TRBV5-6; d_gene: .; CDR3nt: TGTGCCAGCAGCCACAGCTCCTACGAGCAGTACTTC; CDR3aa: CASSHSSYEQYF
j_gene: TRBJ1-1; abundance: .; v_gene: TRBV5-5; d_gene: TRBD1; CDR3nt: TGTGCCAGCAGCTTAGCCGGGACAGGGAGCACTGAAGCTTTCTTT; CDR3aa: CASSLAGTGSTEAFF
j_gene: TRBJ2-1; abundance: .; v_gene: TRBV19; d_gene: TRBD1; CDR3nt: TGTGCCAGTAGTCCATACAGGGGGGCCCAGAATTACAATGAGCAGTTCTTC; CDR3aa: CASSPYRGAQNYNEQFF
j_gene: TRBJ2-6; abundance: .; v_gene: TRBV19; d_gene: .; CDR3nt: TGTGCCAGTAGTACCACAGGGCGTGGGGCCAACGTCCTGACTTTC; CDR3aa: CASSTTGRGANVLTF
j_gene: TRBJ1-3; abundance: few; v_gene: TRBV6-5; d_gene: .; CDR3nt: TGTGCCAGCGGAGGTGGCTCTGGAAACACCATATATTTT; CDR3aa: CASGGGSGNTIYF
j_gene: TRBJ2-2; abundance: .; v_gene: TRBV2; d_gene: .; CDR3nt: TGTGCCAGCAGTGAATTGACGGGTTTGACCGGGGAGCTGTTTTTT; CDR3aa: CASSELTGLTGELFF
j_gene: TRBJ1-5; abundance: .; v_gene: TRBV28; d_gene: .; CDR3nt: TGTGCCAGCACCAAACCCCTGGGACAAAATCAGCCCCAGCATTTT; CDR3aa: CASTKPLGQNQPQHF
j_gene: TRBJ2-1; abundance: .; v_gene: TRBV12-3/TRBV12-4; d_gene: .; CDR3nt: TGCGCCACAGGGAGGGCCCAAAACTCGGAGCAGTTCTTC; CDR3aa: CATGRAQNSEQFF
j_gene: TRBJ2-5; abundance: .; v_gene: TRBV9; d_gene: .; CDR3nt: TGTGCTCCACTCAATGACTTGCCGGGACTCCTTCAAGAGACCCAGTACTTC; CDR3aa: CAPLNDLPGLLQETQYF
j_gene: TRBJ1-3; abundance: .; v_gene: TRBV5-1; d_gene: TRBD1; CDR3nt: TGCGCCAGCAGCTTGGAGACAGGGGGCACTACTACTGGAAACACCATATATTTT; CDR3aa: CASSLETGGTTTGNTIYF
j_gene: TRBJ2-5; abundance: .; v_gene: TRBV3-1/TRBV3-2; d_gene: TRBD2; CDR3nt: TGTGCCAGCAGACGAGGACTAGCGGGGGATACGTACCAAGAGACCCAGTACTTC; CDR3aa: CASRRGLAGDTYQETQYF
j_gene: TRBJ2-2; abundance: once; v_gene: TRBV20-1; d_gene: .; CDR3nt: TGCAGTGCTAGTCGGCCGACTGGGGAGCTGTTTTTT; CDR3aa: CSASRPTGELFF
j_gene: TRBJ2-1; abundance: once; v_gene: TRBV10-3; d_gene: TRBD2; CDR3nt: TGTGCCAGCCGTGCGGGGGGCGGGGGCACAGGGTCGAATGAGCAGTTCTTC; CDR3aa: CASRAGGGGTGSNEQFF
j_gene: TRBJ1-2; abundance: .; v_gene: TRBV28; d_gene: .; CDR3nt: TGTGCCAGCAGTTTATACACAGGAATGGCCTACCGCTACACCTTC; CDR3aa: CASSLYTGMAYRYTF
j_gene: TRBJ2-5; abundance: .; v_gene: TRBV6-5; d_gene: .; CDR3nt: TGTGCCAGCACAGATCAGGGAGGATTCGGAGAGACCCAGTACTTC; CDR3aa: CASTDQGGFGETQYF
j_gene: TRBJ2-5; abundance: .; v_gene: TRBV5-1; d_gene: .; CDR3nt: TGCGCCAGCAGCTTGGTTGGGGGCCAAGAGACCCAGTACTTC; CDR3aa: CASSLVGGQETQYF
j_gene: TRBJ1-5; abundance: .; v_gene: TRBV2; d_gene: .; CDR3nt: TGTGCCAGCAGTGTGCAGGTACGGGCTCAGCCCCAGCATTTT; CDR3aa: CASSVQVRAQPQHF
j_gene: TRBJ2-1; abundance: few; v_gene: TRBV5-1; d_gene: .; CDR3nt: TGCGCCAGCAGCTTGGGTCAGGAGTCCTACAATGAGCAGTTCTTC; CDR3aa: CASSLGQESYNEQFF
j_gene: TRBJ1-1; abundance: .; v_gene: TRBV18; d_gene: TRBD1; CDR3nt: TGTGCCAGCTCACCCAGGGGGCTACCGAACATGAACACTGAAGCTTTCTTT; CDR3aa: CASSPRGLPNMNTEAFF
j_gene: TRBJ2-7; abundance: .; v_gene: TRBV7-2; d_gene: .; CDR3nt: TGTGCCAGCAGCTTGGTGTCTCTGCGGATCTTC; CDR3aa: CASSLVSLRIF
j_gene: TRBJ1-5; abundance: .; v_gene: TRBV27; d_gene: .; CDR3nt: TGTGCCAGCAGTTTACTGAATGGGGGGCAACCCCAGCATTTT; CDR3aa: CASSLLNGGQPQHF
j_gene: TRBJ1-2; abundance: few; v_gene: TRBV5-1; d_gene: TRBD1; CDR3nt: TGCGCCAGCAGCTTGGGACAGGGGATGGGCTACACCTTC; CDR3aa: CASSLGQGMGYTF
j_gene: TRBJ2-1; abundance: .; v_gene: TRBV4-2; d_gene: .; CDR3nt: TGTGCCAGCAGCCAAGAGGAGGGTGAGCAGTTCTTC; CDR3aa: CASSQEEGEQFF
j_gene: TRBJ1-2; abundance: .; v_gene: TRBV2; d_gene: .; CDR3nt: TGTGCCAGCAGTGCCTTCGCAGGGGCCGATGGCTACACCTTC; CDR3aa: CASSAFAGADGYTF
j_gene: TRBJ2-1; abundance: few; v_gene: TRBV11-3; d_gene: .; CDR3nt: TGTGCCAGCAGCCCCACCAGTATGTACAATGAGCAGTTCTTC; CDR3aa: CASSPTSMYNEQFF
j_gene: TRBJ1-5; abundance: .; v_gene: TRBV18; d_gene: .; CDR3nt: TGTGCCAGCTCACCGATGGTCAGGGGAGAGAGTCAGCCCCAGCATTTT; CDR3aa: CASSPMVRGESQPQHF
j_gene: TRBJ2-7; abundance: .; v_gene: TRBV28; d_gene: .; CDR3nt: TGTGCCAGCAGTTTATTGGGTCCCTACGAGCAGTACTTC; CDR3aa: CASSLLGPYEQYF